The TCR beta chain under discussion was sequenced for a study of T cells in Graves' hyperthyroidism and ophthalmopathy. Researchers amplified the TCR beta CDR3 regions from RNA transcripts. First-round RT-PCR with HTBI primers amplified the TCR CDR3 region. TCRdb redid the calling of the multiplex PCR reads with MiXCR, one entry per CDR3 protein. The sample includes 250,000 to 300,000 distinct CDR3 sequences, 13% to 15% of them seen just once. V lost 3 bases to trimming and J lost 3 bases; unmatched junction nucleotides: 9. Germline V gives CDR1 SGHDN, CDR2 FVKESK. The CDR3 is made up of 17 amino acids. Each patient was aged 18 to 65 and had newly diagnosed hyperthyroidism of under 2 months' duration. In making diagnoses, clinical symptoms, serum thyroxine and TRAb, thyroid ultrasound and orbital computed tomography were all used.

The receptor was derived from a woman aged 50 to 60 with Graves' hyperthyroidism that later progressed to Graves' ophthalmopathy. The chain carries TRBV14 and TRBJ2-7; 12 positions agree with TRBD2. The sequenced material came from blood. CDR3 in amino acids: CASSQGAGLAGYYEQYF. As DNA, the CDR3 is TGTGCCAGCAGCCAGGGGGCCGGACTAGCGGGATACTACGAGCAGTACTTC.